This passage covers 27 T cell receptor beta chains from one sample sequenced in a study of vaccination effects on CD4 cells after COVID-19. Subsequent to 10 days of culture, CD4+ T cells were isolated. PCR confirmed that the person was infected with SARS-CoV-2 between March and December 2020. Participants were vaccinated with two doses of either the BNT162b2 or mRNA-1273 vaccine. No cognate antigen is known for these TCRs. Assay used: immunoSEQ multiplex PCR; TCRdb lists only in-frame clones, some missing. The sample records about 34,000 clones, around 80% being singletons. The specimen comprised CD4+ T cells from PBMCs cultured without peptide, sampled after COVID-19 vaccination. These receptor sequences come from a human donor who had a prior SARS-CoV-2 infection.

The chain employs TRBV9 and TRBJ2-1; 7 bases fit TRBD2. The CDR3 runs 15 residues. Germline-derived CDR1 and CDR2 are SGDLS and YYNGEE. V shed 0 bases, J shed 7 bases, and the junction held 7 bases outside the gene matches. The CDR3 DNA reads as TGTGCCAGCAGCGTAGCCGGGGACTACCATAATGAGCAGTTCTTC. Its translation: CASSVAGDYHNEQFF.

The V and J genes are TRBV30 and TRBJ2-3; D may correspond to TRBD1 or TRBD2 (6 bases each). Deletions cut 2 bases from V and 6 bases from J, with 12 bases between. The CDR3 has 13 residues. Germline CDR1 and CDR2: GTSNPN and SVGIG (reference sequence). The CDR3 DNA reads TGTGCCTGGAGTTTGGGGGGCGCGGATACGCAGTATTTT. Translation: CAWSLGGADTQYF.

This clone was observed a handful of times. In DNA form, the CDR3 reads TGTGCCAGTAGTATATCAAGACTAGCGGCCTACAATGAGCAGTTCTTC. Encoded protein: CASSISRLAAYNEQFF. This chain connects TRBV19 to TRBJ2-1, with 9 positions matching TRBD2. V trimming: 2 bases; J trimming: 2 bases; junction bases outside the gene matches: 4. Germline CDR1 reads LNHDA; CDR2 reads SQIVND (reference sequence). The CDR3 is 16 amino acids.

This clone was picked up a small number of times. The CDR3 here is CASTMGYIRADTQYF. Written as DNA, the CDR3 is TGTGCCAGCACCATGGGCTATATTAGAGCAGATACGCAGTATTTT. The V and J genes are TRBV7-9 and TRBJ2-3, with D unclear. The V gene's germline CDR1 is SEHNR and CDR2 FQNEAQ (reference sequence). The germline V and J ends were trimmed by 7 bases and 4 bases, with 18 bases remaining between them. This CDR3 comprises 15 residues.

V is TRBV6-5 and J is TRBJ1-5; a weak D match, TRBD1 (5 bases). The length of the CDR3 is 13 residues. Per the germline V gene, CDR1 is MNHEY and CDR2 is SVGAGI. The germline V and J ends were trimmed by 4 bases and 7 bases, with 11 bases remaining between them. As DNA, the CDR3 is TGTGCCAGCAGTTCGGGGGGTGGCCAGCCCCAGCATTTT. Its translation: CASSSGGGQPQHF.

V is TRBV6-4 and J is TRBJ2-1; TRBD2 matches at 9 bases. The CDR3 totals 15 residues. The ends lost 2 bases at V and 4 bases at J; junction bases unmatched: 3. Per the germline V gene, CDR1 is MRHNA and CDR2 is SNTAGT. The CDR3, as DNA: TGTGCCAGCAGTGACAGCGGGGGGACATACAATGAGCAGTTCTTC. This codes for CASSDSGGTYNEQFF.

The chain combines TRBV19 with TRBJ1-2; TRBD1 aligns across 7 bases. This CDR3 has 13 residues. V was pared by 11 bases and J by 4 bases, with 10 bases of the junction left unmatched. Germline V CDR1 and CDR2: LNHDA, SQIVND (reference sequence). CDR3 coding DNA: TGTGCCGTCCGGGACAGAGCTATCTATGGCTACACCTTC. Its translation: CAVRDRAIYGYTF.

The V call is TRBV6-1, the J call TRBJ1-3, with D maybe TRBD1 (5 bases). The CDR3 sequence is 16 residues long. Trimming cost V 0 bases and J 1 base, with 10 bases left between them. Germline V gene data show CDR1 as MNHNS and CDR2 as SASEGT. The CDR3 here is CASSEALGGSGNTIYF. The CDR3 DNA reads as TGTGCCAGCAGTGAAGCGCTTGGGGGTTCTGGAAACACCATATATTTT.

CDR3 region: CASSLTGRGNEKLFF. CDR3 nucleotides: TGCGCCAGCAGTCTCACCGGCCGGGGGAATGAAAAACTGTTTTTT. The rearrangement links TRBV4-1 to TRBJ1-4, with D tentatively TRBD1 (5 bases). The V and J ends lost 6 bases and 5 bases respectively, with 16 bases between them. Per germline, CDR1 MGHRA and CDR2 YSYEKL. This CDR3 region has 15 residues.

Judged by abundance, this clone is medium-sized (0.01 to 0.1%). The chain uses TRBV5-5 and TRBJ1-2, with 7 bases that match TRBD1. The germline CDR1 and CDR2 sequences are SGHKS and YYEKEE (reference sequence). The J segment lost 3 bases and the V segment lost 5 bases, leaving 4 bases of the junction unmatched. The CDR3 contains 13 residues. CDR3 in DNA: TGTGCCAGCAGAAAAACAGGGGACTATGGCTACACCTTC. Translation gives CASRKTGDYGYTF.

This chain links TRBV5-1 with TRBJ1-6, with D possibly TRBD1 on 5 matching bases. Between the trimmed V and J ends, which lost 2 bases and 9 bases, there was a span of 12 bases. Germline lookup yields CDR1 SGHRS and CDR2 YFSETQ. This CDR3 has 14 residues. For the CDR3, the DNA is TGCGCCAGCAGCTTATCAGGGCCCGGTTCACCCCTCCACTTT. It encodes CASSLSGPGSPLHF.

The rearrangement links TRBV7-3 to TRBJ1-1; possible D gene TRBD1, 5 bases. Per the germline V gene, CDR1 is SGHTA and CDR2 is FQGTGA. V was trimmed by 6 bases and J by 5 bases, leaving 22 bases between them. CDR3 size: 16 residues. CDR3 amino acids: CASSPGQFELGTEAFF. DNA for the CDR3: TGTGCCAGCAGTCCTGGACAATTCGAACTGGGGACTGAAGCTTTCTTT.

The chain uses TRBV5-1 and TRBJ1-1; the D gene is possibly TRBD1 (5 bases). This CDR3 comprises 15 residues. V was pared by 0 bases and J by 0 bases, with 9 bases between. Germline V lookup: CDR1 SGHRS, CDR2 YFSETQ. CDR3 nucleotides: TGCGCCAGCAGCTTGGCTGCAGGGATGAACACTGAAGCTTTCTTT. Its translation: CASSLAAGMNTEAFF. Supplemented by reference TRBV5-1 and TRBJ1-1, the full variable domain reads KAGVTQTPRYLIKTRGQQVTLSCSPISGHRSVSWYQQTPGQGLQFLFEYFSETQRNKGNFPGRFSGRQFSNSRSEMNVSTLELGDSALYLCASSLAAGMNTEAFFGQGTRLTVV.

V gene TRBV4-3 combines with J gene TRBJ2-6, with 12 nucleotides matching TRBD2. CDR1 is LGHNA and CDR2 is YSLEER in the germline V gene. Trimming cost V 3 bases and J 0 bases; bases outside gene matches: 9. CDR3 length: 20 amino acids. This CDR3 is CASSHPGTSGSSSGANVLTF. CDR3 coding DNA: TGCGCCAGCAGCCATCCTGGGACTAGCGGGTCGAGCTCTGGGGCCAACGTCCTGACTTTC.

V and J are TRBV7-2 and TRBJ2-7; perhaps D is TRBD1 or TRBD2 (6 bases each). The CDR3 is made up of 16 amino acids. The V end lost 0 bases, the J end lost 6 bases, and 18 bases lay between the germline ends. The germline V gene encodes CDR1 SGHTA and CDR2 FQGNSA. The DNA for the CDR3 is TGTGCCAGCAGCTTAGCTAGGGACACCTACGGGGGCGAGCAGTACTTC. Translation: CASSLARDTYGGEQYF.

This clone was observed a few times. The chain combines TRBV20-1 with TRBJ2-7; D may match TRBD1 or TRBD2 (5 bases each). Trimming took off 3 bases at V and 1 base at J, with 13 bases between the two ends. The germline V gene encodes CDR1 DFQATT and CDR2 SNEGSKA (reference sequence). The CDR3 spans 14 residues. The CDR3 loop reads CSASGDGSSYEQYF. CDR3 coding DNA: TGCAGTGCTAGTGGGGACGGCTCTTCCTACGAGCAGTACTTC.

The chain combines TRBV9 with TRBJ1-3; unclear D gene. The CDR3 runs 15 residues. Germline V gene data show CDR1 as SGDLS and CDR2 as YYNGEE. V was trimmed by 0 bases and J by 5 bases, leaving 12 bases between them. The CDR3 spells CASSVGRLGRNTIYF. As DNA, the CDR3 is TGTGCCAGCAGCGTAGGACGTTTAGGAAGAAACACCATATATTTT.

The chain recombines TRBV4-3 with TRBJ1-3; 7 bases fit TRBD1. The V and J ends lost 2 bases and 3 bases, in that order; junction bases with no gene match: 7. The germline V gene has CDR1 LGHNA and CDR2 YSLEER. The CDR3 has 16 amino acids. The CDR3 protein is CASSQLAGGSGNTIYF. As DNA, the CDR3 is TGCGCCAGCAGCCAACTCGCAGGGGGAAGTGGAAACACCATATATTTT.

This clone is a singleton in its sample. The rearrangement uses TRBV6-2 or TRBV6-3 and TRBJ1-4; D not resolved. CDR1 and CDR2 from the germline V gene are MNHEY and SVGEGT. Trimming pared 5 bases from V and 7 bases from J, leaving 14 bases between. The CDR3 covers 14 residues. For the CDR3, the DNA is TGTGCCAGCAGTCCCTACCTGATGTTTGAAAAACTGTTTTTT. It specifies CASSPYLMFEKLFF.

This clone showed up just a few times. DNA for the CDR3: TGTGCCAGCGGGGCAGGGAGCTACGAGCAGTACTTC. Residues: CASGAGSYEQYF. J is TRBJ2-7 and V is TRBV2, with D perhaps given as TRBD1 or TRBD2 (5 bases each). V was shortened by 8 bases and J by 3 bases, with 11 bases between the two germline ends. CDR1 and CDR2 (germline): SNHLY, FYNNEI. The CDR3 spans 12 residues. The entire variable domain, with the rest obtained from reference TRBV2 and TRBJ2-7, is as follows: EPEVTQTPSHQVTQMGQEVILRCVPISNHLYFYWYRQILGQKVEFLVSFYNNEISEKSEIFDDQFSVERPDGSNFTLKIRSTKLEDSAMYFCASGAGSYEQYFGPGTRLTVT.

V and J are TRBV11-3 and TRBJ2-7; D might be TRBD1 (6 bases). Germline CDR1 reads SGHNT; CDR2 reads YENEEA. V was trimmed by 5 bases and J by 7 bases, leaving 12 bases between them. The CDR3 runs 12 residues. CDR3 region: CASSPEGQEQYF. The CDR3, as DNA: TGTGCCAGCAGCCCAGAAGGACAGGAGCAGTACTTC.

The rearrangement joins TRBV2 to TRBJ2-3, with no clear D. Germline lookup yields CDR1 SNHLY and CDR2 FYNNEI. This CDR3 spans 13 amino acids. The V end lost 7 bases, the J end lost 3 bases, and 11 bases lay between the germline ends. Here the CDR3 reads CASTVPLTDTQYF. As DNA, the CDR3 is TGTGCCAGCACGGTTCCGTTGACAGATACGCAGTATTTT.

The chain couples TRBV21-1 to TRBJ1-4. TRBV21-1 has pseudogene status. The CDR3 contains 17 residues. The CDR3 loop reads CASSKLYGAIDNEKLFF. DNA for the CDR3: TGTGCCAGCAGCAAATTATACGGCGCAATAGATAATGAAAAACTGTTTTTT.

For the CDR3, the DNA is TGTGCCAGCAGCTTAGCGCTGACTAGCGCCGCGTCTGAGCAGTTCTTC. Its translation is CASSLALTSAASEQFF. This sequence joins TRBV7-2 and TRBJ2-1, with 8 bases aligning to TRBD2. This CDR3 has 16 amino acids. Germline CDR1 SGHTA, CDR2 FQGNSA. The V segment lost 0 bases and the J segment 9 bases; nucleotides outside the gene matches: 10.

V usage is TRBV2 and J usage is TRBJ1-1, with 10 bases matching TRBD1. The trim removed 5 bases at V and 4 bases at J, leaving 13 bases unmatched. This CDR3 spans 17 amino acids. The V gene's germline CDR1 is SNHLY and CDR2 FYNNEI. DNA of the CDR3: TGTGCCAGCAGTAAAACTGGACAGGGGGTTTATGGCACTGAAGCTTTCTTT. Translating it yields CASSKTGQGVYGTEAFF. Full variable domain (outside the CDR3, taken from reference TRBV2 and TRBJ1-1): EPEVTQTPSHQVTQMGQEVILRCVPISNHLYFYWYRQILGQKVEFLVSFYNNEISEKSEIFDDQFSVERPDGSNFTLKIRSTKLEDSAMYFCASSKTGQGVYGTEAFFGQGTRLTVV.

V gene TRBV11-1 combines with J gene TRBJ2-7; TRBD1 matches at 7 bases. The germline CDR1 and CDR2 sequences are SGHAT and FQDESV (reference sequence). J was trimmed by 2 bases and V by 5 bases; bases with no gene match: 12. The CDR3 runs to 16 residues. This chain's CDR3 is CASSGFGQETTYEQYF. As DNA, the CDR3 is TGTGCCAGCAGCGGCTTTGGACAGGAAACAACCTACGAGCAGTACTTC.

The rearrangement uses TRBV6-5 and TRBJ2-5; D is undetermined. The germline V gene has CDR1 MNHEY and CDR2 SVGAGI. The CDR3 spans 12 residues. V was pared by 0 bases and J by 5 bases, with 4 bases between. CDR3 sequence (DNA): TGTGCCAGCAGTTACTCATTCGAGACCCAGTACTTC. Amino acid sequence: CASSYSFETQYF.